The clone carrying this T cell receptor (beta chain) was recorded many times. The sample comes from a study of T-cell reconstitution after alpha-beta-depleted transplantation in children. Unique molecular identifiers were used to barcode this TCRbeta library. TCRdb used MiXCR to reprocess the PCR reads, holding one entry per CDR3 protein. The table lists 250,000 to 350,000 distinct CDR3 sequences, 9.9% of them singletons. Per germline, CDR1 SEHNR and CDR2 FQNEAQ (reference sequence). Trimming removed 4 bases at V and 0 bases at J, with 7 bases between. There are 13 residues in the CDR3. This TCR came from a human donor who donated a stem cell graft to a child with SCID. Sample: PBMCs from the stem cell graft donor, taken from the stem cell graft. This sequence joins TRBV7-9 and TRBJ2-7; D unclear. CDR3 sequence (DNA): TGTGCCAGCAGCTCTACCCTCTCCTACGAGCAGTACTTC. This encodes CASSSTLSYEQYF.